One sample yielded the 30 T cell receptor beta chains listed below, sequenced in a study of T-cell memory formation after mild COVID-19. MiXCR was run by TCRdb on the 5' RACE reads, yielding one entry per CDR3 protein. The repertoire consists of under 250,000 distinct CDR3 sequences, with roughly a tenth occurring once and the leading ten covering around 2.9%. The specimen was PBMCs or a T cell subset sorted from them (not recorded which). These receptors originate from a man aged 18 to 29 who had mild COVID-19 (a few samples of this study predate the infection). Cell type and time point are not known.

The rearrangement links TRBV10-3 to TRBJ2-1; D might be TRBD1 or TRBD2, each matching 5 bases. Trimming cost V 8 bases and J 7 bases, with 21 bases left between them. CDR1 is ENHRY, CDR2 SYGVKD, per germline. This CDR3 has 15 amino acids. The CDR3 sequence is CAIGRTGPILNEQFF. CDR3 in DNA: TGTGCCATCGGGCGTACGGGACCTATCCTAAATGAGCAGTTCTTC.

This clonotype was seen at least ten times. The rearrangement uses TRBV3-1 and TRBJ1-1; D gene uncertain. Germline assignment: CDR1 LGHDT and CDR2 YNNKEL (reference sequence). The V and J ends lost 4 bases and 2 bases respectively, with 11 bases between them. The length of the CDR3 is 14 residues. This chain's CDR3 is CASSPSEANTEAFF. CDR3 DNA: TGTGCCAGCAGCCCGAGTGAGGCTAACACTGAAGCTTTCTTT.

This clonotype appeared a few times. This chain links TRBV23-1 with TRBJ2-5, with D hard to call. TRBV23-1 is annotated as an ORF whose role is uncertain. This CDR3 is built from 10 residues. Trimming cost V 10 bases and J 4 bases, with 7 bases left between them. CDR3 amino acids: CANLRETQYF. Here the CDR3 DNA reads TGCGCCAACCTGAGAGAGACCCAGTACTTC.

This clonotype was observed a few times. The rearrangement links TRBV29-1 to TRBJ1-5; D unclear. Per the germline V gene, CDR1 is SQVTM and CDR2 is ANQGSEA. This CDR3 region has 13 residues. V lost 6 bases to trimming and J lost 4 bases, with 13 bases between them. The CDR3 DNA reads TGCAGCGTAGCACCACAGCCGAATCAGCCCCAGCATTTT. It yields the protein CSVAPQPNQPQHF. Filled out from reference TRBV29-1 and TRBJ1-5, the complete variable domain reads SAVISQKPSRDICQRGTSLTIQCQVDSQVTMMFWYRQQPGQSLTLIATANQGSEATYESGFVIDKFPISRPNLTFSTLTVSNMSPEDSSIYLCSVAPQPNQPQHFGDGTRLSIL.

The V gene is TRBV2, the J gene TRBJ2-6, with D possibly being TRBD1 (5 bases). Per germline, CDR1 SNHLY and CDR2 FYNNEI. The CDR3 sequence is 15 residues long. The V end lost 10 bases, the J end lost 0 bases, and 13 bases lay between the germline ends. CDR3 nucleotides: TGTGCCACTAAAGCAGACAGCTCTGGGGCCAACGTCCTGACTTTC. Translating it yields CATKADSSGANVLTF.

This chain uses TRBV24-1 with TRBJ1-1; the match to TRBD1 covers 8 bases. Trimming removed 1 base from V and 9 bases from J; junction bases left unmatched: 3. This CDR3 has 13 residues. The germline V gene has CDR1 KGHDR and CDR2 SFDVKD. The CDR3 sequence: CATSDFDRGKAFF. The DNA of the CDR3 is TGTGCCACCAGTGATTTCGACAGGGGTAAAGCTTTCTTT.

There are a few counts of this clonotype. V is TRBV5-1 and J is TRBJ1-2, with 7 positions matching TRBD1. Germline loops: CDR1 SGHRS, CDR2 YFSETQ. The CDR3 runs 13 residues. Trimming took 0 bases from V and 4 from J; bases not matched to a gene: 0. CDR3 residues: CASSLGTGYGYTF. In DNA form, the CDR3 reads TGCGCCAGCAGCTTGGGGACAGGCTATGGCTACACCTTC. Looking up the rest from reference TRBV5-1 and TRBJ1-2 gives the full variable domain: KAGVTQTPRYLIKTRGQQVTLSCSPISGHRSVSWYQQTPGQGLQFLFEYFSETQRNKGNFPGRFSGRQFSNSRSEMNVSTLELGDSALYLCASSLGTGYGYTFGSGTRLTVV.

This clonotype occurred a few times. The chain employs TRBV5-4 and TRBJ1-2; D is ambiguous. The germline V gene encodes CDR1 SGHNT and CDR2 YYREEE (reference sequence). CDR3 length equals 13 residues. With 4 bases removed from V and 6 bases from J, the gap between germline ends came to 13 bases. The CDR3 nucleotides are TGTGCCAGCAGCCCGACGGGAGCTGATGGCTACACCTTC. It codes for CASSPTGADGYTF.

The V and J genes are TRBV3-1 and TRBJ1-1, with D unresolved. The V end lost 3 bases, the J end lost 5 bases, and 16 bases lay between the germline ends. The germline V gene has CDR1 LGHDT and CDR2 YNNKEL (reference sequence). The length of the CDR3 is 15 residues. The CDR3 bases are TGTGCCAGCAGCCACCTTGGTGGGGTAGATACTGAAGCTTTCTTT. Protein sequence: CASSHLGGVDTEAFF.

J is TRBJ2-1 and V is TRBV10-3; a weak D match, TRBD1 (5 bases). The germline CDR1 and CDR2 sequences are ENHRY and SYGVKD. This CDR3 spans 13 amino acids. V was clipped by 3 bases and J by 8 bases, with 11 bases between them. The CDR3 region has the DNA TGTGCCATCAGTGACAGGGTTTTCGATGAGCAGTTCTTC. Protein product: CAISDRVFDEQFF.

In regard to this clonotype: This clone may be a read error of a much larger clone one base away. The V call is TRBV7-9, the J call TRBJ2-7; tentative D call: TRBD1 (6 bases). Deletions cut 3 bases from V and 3 bases from J, with 9 bases between. Per germline, CDR1 SEHNR and CDR2 FQNEAQ (reference sequence). This CDR3 has 13 residues. The CDR3 nucleotides are TGTGCCAGCAGCTTCCAGGGGAACTACGAGCAGTACTTC. Amino acid sequence: CASSFQGNYEQYF. Drawing the rest from reference TRBV7-9 and TRBJ2-7, the complete variable domain is DTGVSQNPRHKITKRGQNVTFRCDPISEHNRLYWYRQTLGQGPEFLTYFQNEAQLEKSRLLSDRFSAERPKGSFSTLEIQRTEQGDSAMYLCASSFQGNYEQYFGPGTRLTVT.

The rearrangement links TRBV7-2 to TRBJ1-3; D gene uncertain. Trimming stripped 3 bases from V and 0 bases from J, with 6 bases between. CDR3 length equals 14 residues. Germline V gene sequence: CDR1 SGHTA, CDR2 FQGNSA. DNA for the CDR3: TGTGCCAGCAGCTTGTTCGGCTCTGGAAACACCATATATTTT. Translating gives CASSLFGSGNTIYF.

V is TRBV5-1 and J is TRBJ2-7; 9 bases match TRBD2. From germline, CDR1 is SGHRS and CDR2 YFSETQ. With 7 bases clipped from V and 2 bases from J, the junction kept 7 bases outside the gene matches. This CDR3 spans 14 amino acids. The CDR3 nucleotides read TGCGCCAGCTCAAGGCTAGCGGGGACCTACGAGCAGTACTTC. Its protein product is CASSRLAGTYEQYF.

This clonotype was counted at least ten times. The genes are TRBV29-1 and TRBJ2-3; D not certain. Deletions cut 7 bases from V and 3 bases from J, with 11 bases between. CDR3 length equals 12 residues. Germline CDR1 and CDR2: SQVTM and ANQGSEA. CDR3 nucleotides: TGCAGCGCTGCTCGCCAGACAGATACGCAGTATTTT. Residues: CSAARQTDTQYF.

The CDR3 DNA follows: TGTGCCAGCAGCCAGGGAGGGGGGGACCTCTACAATGAGCAGTTCTTC. Its protein is CASSQGGGDLYNEQFF. V usage is TRBV3-1 and J usage is TRBJ2-1, with D tentatively TRBD2 (7 bases). CDR1 is LGHDT and CDR2 is YNNKEL in the germline V gene (reference sequence). Trimming took 3 bases from V and 3 from J, leaving 15 bases between them. The CDR3 contains 16 residues.

This clonotype has just a few counts. The V and J genes are TRBV15 and TRBJ2-1; tentative D call: TRBD2 (7 bases). CDR1 and CDR2 (germline): LNHNV, YYDKDF (reference sequence). This CDR3 is 18 amino acids long. Trimming removed 3 bases at V and 4 bases at J, with 22 bases between. CDR3 bases: TGTGCCACCAGCAGCCCCTGGGGGCAGCGGGGCCCGTACAATGAGCAGTTCTTC. Translated, it gives CATSSPWGQRGPYNEQFF.

The chain couples TRBV15 to TRBJ1-1; 10 positions agree with TRBD1. V lost 1 base to trimming and J lost 5 bases; unmatched junction nucleotides: 13. This CDR3 comprises 18 residues. CDR1 is LNHNV and CDR2 is YYDKDF in the germline V gene (reference sequence). CDR3 DNA sequence: TGTGCCACCAGCAGAGGCAGGACAGGGGGGTCCTTAGGTACTGAAGCTTTCTTT. The encoded protein is CATSRGRTGGSLGTEAFF.

The V gene is TRBV6-2 or TRBV6-3, the J gene TRBJ2-7; no clear D. The germline V gene has CDR1 MNHEY and CDR2 SVGEGT. This CDR3 spans 13 amino acids. Trimming took off 7 bases at V and 2 bases at J, with 12 bases between the two ends. DNA for the CDR3: TGTGCCAGCACCCCGGCAGGCGCCTACGAGCAGTACGTC. This gives the protein CASTPAGAYEQYV.

This clonotype was picked up a small number of times. This chain links TRBV20-1 with TRBJ2-3; D uncertain. Trimming left V 3 bases short and J 1 base short, with 11 bases between. The germline V gene has CDR1 DFQATT and CDR2 SNEGSKA (reference sequence). The CDR3 extends over 14 amino acids. CDR3 DNA sequence: TGCAGTGCTAGGGGGTTTGTAGGCACAGATACGCAGTATTTT. As protein: CSARGFVGTDTQYF.

The CDR3 region has the DNA TGTGCCAGCAGTCGAGGATGGGGCGGTCAGCCCCAGCATTTT. Translating gives CASSRGWGGQPQHF. The chain recombines TRBV6-1 with TRBJ1-5; TRBD1 is a possible D gene (5 bases). Per the germline V gene, CDR1 is MNHNS and CDR2 is SASEGT. The CDR3 contains 14 residues. V was clipped by 5 bases and J by 6 bases, with 14 bases between them.

This chain uses TRBV6-6 with TRBJ1-5, with unresolved D. The germline gives CDR1 MNHNY, CDR2 SVGAGI (reference sequence). V lost 6 bases to trimming and J lost 9 bases, with 12 bases between them. This CDR3 spans 12 amino acids. The CDR3 DNA follows: TGTGCCAGCAGCCCGACCCCCCGGCCCCAGCATTTT. Its translation: CASSPTPRPQHF.

The V call is TRBV5-1, the J call TRBJ1-4, with 7 bases aligning to TRBD1. Germline V gene sequence: CDR1 SGHRS, CDR2 YFSETQ. This CDR3 comprises 14 residues. V was pared by 4 bases and J by 8 bases, with 8 bases of the junction left unmatched. CDR3 in amino acids: CASSLGDSSEKLFF. The CDR3 DNA follows: TGCGCCAGCAGCCTTGGGGACAGTTCCGAAAAACTGTTTTTT.

This clonotype came up a few times. V gene TRBV5-1 combines with J gene TRBJ2-1; no reliable D call. CDR1 and CDR2 from the germline V gene are SGHRS and YFSETQ. V lost 1 base, J lost 5 bases, and 10 bases lay in between. The CDR3 length is 14 residues. This CDR3 is CASSLLGWHNEQFF. Written as DNA, the CDR3 is TGCGCCAGCAGCTTGTTGGGGTGGCACAATGAGCAGTTCTTC.

This clonotype was counted a few times. The V gene is TRBV7-9, the J gene TRBJ2-3; D unclear. Trimming cost V 2 bases and J 4 bases, with 4 bases left between them. The V gene's germline CDR1 is SEHNR and CDR2 FQNEAQ (reference sequence). The CDR3 is 12 residues long. CDR3 nucleotide sequence: TGTGCCAGCAGCTTAATATCAGATACGCAGTATTTT. This gives the protein CASSLISDTQYF.

The chain couples TRBV5-6 to TRBJ1-5, with D possibly being TRBD1 (5 bases). CDR1 and CDR2 from the germline V gene are SGHDT and YYEEEE. There are 16 residues in the CDR3. The ends were cut back, 3 bases at V and 4 bases at J, with 17 bases in the middle. The CDR3 sequence: CASSSGAGPRNQPQHF. The CDR3 DNA follows: TGTGCCAGCAGCTCCGGAGCGGGACCCAGGAATCAGCCCCAGCATTTT. Using reference TRBV5-6 and TRBJ1-5 for the parts outside the CDR3, the full variable domain is DAGVTQSPTHLIKTRGQQVTLRCSPKSGHDTVSWYQQALGQGPQFIFQYYEEEERQRGNFPDRFSGHQFPNYSSELNVNALLLGDSALYLCASSSGAGPRNQPQHFGDGTRLSIL.

As concerns this clonotype: A much larger clone lies one base from this, so it may be a read error. The CDR3 sequence is CSDRAESTDTQYF. CDR3 bases: TGCAGTGACAGGGCGGAGAGCACAGATACGCAGTATTTT. The rearrangement uses TRBV29-1 and TRBJ2-3; 7 bases match TRBD1. The CDR3 is made up of 13 amino acids. Germline-derived CDR1 and CDR2 are SQVTM and ANQGSEA.

This clonotype was counted a few times. The chain uses TRBV20-1 and TRBJ2-2; 14 positions agree with TRBD2. The CDR3 covers 18 residues. Germline lookup yields CDR1 DFQATT and CDR2 SNEGSKA (reference sequence). Trimming removed 5 bases from V and 0 bases from J; junction bases left unmatched: 8. CDR3 in DNA: TGCAGTGCTCAGAAGTTGACTAGCGGGGGGGCGAACACCGGGGAGCTGTTTTTT. It is translated as CSAQKLTSGGANTGELFF.

The sample holds a few counts of this clonotype. The V and J genes are TRBV5-1 and TRBJ1-4; D is ambiguous. Germline V gives CDR1 SGHRS, CDR2 YFSETQ. V was cut by 2 bases and J by 0 bases, with 5 bases left in between. The CDR3 is 14 residues long. The CDR3 region is CASSFSSTNEKLFF. The CDR3 nucleotides read TGCGCCAGCAGCTTTAGTTCAACTAATGAAAAACTGTTTTTT.

The chain joins TRBV7-9 to TRBJ1-1; no definite D call. V was trimmed by 2 bases and J by 5 bases, leaving 9 bases between them. Germline V gene data show CDR1 as SEHNR and CDR2 as FQNEAQ (reference sequence). This CDR3 has 13 amino acids. In DNA, the CDR3 is TGTGCCAGCAGCTTAACGGGGTTGACTGAAGCTTTCTTT. Translated: CASSLTGLTEAFF.

The V and J genes are TRBV6-5 and TRBJ2-3, with D perhaps TRBD1 or TRBD2 (5 bases each). The CDR3 has 15 amino acids. Between the trimmed V and J ends, which lost 4 bases and 2 bases, there was a span of 13 bases. The germline CDR1 and CDR2 sequences are MNHEY and SVGAGI. CDR3 coding DNA: TGTGCCAGCAGTTCCCCGTGGGGGAACACAGATACGCAGTATTTT. It translates to CASSSPWGNTDTQYF.